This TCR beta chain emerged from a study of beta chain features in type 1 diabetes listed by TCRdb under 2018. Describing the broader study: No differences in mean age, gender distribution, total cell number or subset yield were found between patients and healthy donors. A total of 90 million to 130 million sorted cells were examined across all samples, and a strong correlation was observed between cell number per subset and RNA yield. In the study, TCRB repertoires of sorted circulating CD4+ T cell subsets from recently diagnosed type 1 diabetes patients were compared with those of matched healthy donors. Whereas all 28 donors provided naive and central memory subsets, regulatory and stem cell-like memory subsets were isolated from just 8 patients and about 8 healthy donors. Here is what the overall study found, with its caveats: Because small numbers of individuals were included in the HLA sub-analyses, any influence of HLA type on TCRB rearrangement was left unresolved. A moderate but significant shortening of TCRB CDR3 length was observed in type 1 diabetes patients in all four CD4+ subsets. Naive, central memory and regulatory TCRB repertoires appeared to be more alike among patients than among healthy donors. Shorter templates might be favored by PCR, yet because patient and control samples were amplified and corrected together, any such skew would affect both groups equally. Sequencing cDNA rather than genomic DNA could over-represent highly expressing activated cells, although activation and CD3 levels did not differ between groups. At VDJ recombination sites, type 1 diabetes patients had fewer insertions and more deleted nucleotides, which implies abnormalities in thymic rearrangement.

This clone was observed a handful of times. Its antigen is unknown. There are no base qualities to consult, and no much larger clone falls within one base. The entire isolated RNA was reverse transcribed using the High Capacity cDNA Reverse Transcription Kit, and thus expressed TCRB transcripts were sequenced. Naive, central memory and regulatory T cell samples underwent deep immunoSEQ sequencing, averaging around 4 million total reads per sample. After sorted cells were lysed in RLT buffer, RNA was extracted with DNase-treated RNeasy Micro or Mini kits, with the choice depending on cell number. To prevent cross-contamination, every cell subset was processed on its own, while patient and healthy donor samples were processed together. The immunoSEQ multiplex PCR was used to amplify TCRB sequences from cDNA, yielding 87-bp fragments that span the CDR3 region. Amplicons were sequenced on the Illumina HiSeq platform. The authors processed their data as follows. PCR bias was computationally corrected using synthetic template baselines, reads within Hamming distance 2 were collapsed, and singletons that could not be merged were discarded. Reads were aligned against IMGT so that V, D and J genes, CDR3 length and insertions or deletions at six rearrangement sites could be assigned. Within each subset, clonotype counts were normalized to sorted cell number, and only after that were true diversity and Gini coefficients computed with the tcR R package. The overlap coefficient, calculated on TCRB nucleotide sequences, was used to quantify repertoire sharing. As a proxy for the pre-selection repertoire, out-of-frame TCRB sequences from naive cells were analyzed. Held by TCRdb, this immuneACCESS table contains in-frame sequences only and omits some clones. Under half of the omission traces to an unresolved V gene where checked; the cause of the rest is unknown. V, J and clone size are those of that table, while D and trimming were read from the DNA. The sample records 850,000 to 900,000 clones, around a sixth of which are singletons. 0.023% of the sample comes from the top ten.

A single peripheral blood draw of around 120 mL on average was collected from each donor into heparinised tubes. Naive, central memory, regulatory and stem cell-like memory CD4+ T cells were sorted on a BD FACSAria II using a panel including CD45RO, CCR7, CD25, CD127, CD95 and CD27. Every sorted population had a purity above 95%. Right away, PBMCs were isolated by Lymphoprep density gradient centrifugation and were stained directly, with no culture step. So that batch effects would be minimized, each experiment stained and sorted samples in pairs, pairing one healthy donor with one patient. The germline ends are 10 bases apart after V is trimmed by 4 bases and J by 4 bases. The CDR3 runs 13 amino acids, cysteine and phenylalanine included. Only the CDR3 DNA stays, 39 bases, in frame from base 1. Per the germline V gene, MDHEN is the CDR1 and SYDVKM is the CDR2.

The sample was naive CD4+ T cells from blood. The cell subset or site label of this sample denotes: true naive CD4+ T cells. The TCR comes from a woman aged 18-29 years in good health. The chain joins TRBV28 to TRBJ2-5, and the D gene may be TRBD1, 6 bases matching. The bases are TGTGCCAGCAGTTCAGGGGTGGGAGAGACCCAGTACTTC. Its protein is CASSSGVGETQYF.